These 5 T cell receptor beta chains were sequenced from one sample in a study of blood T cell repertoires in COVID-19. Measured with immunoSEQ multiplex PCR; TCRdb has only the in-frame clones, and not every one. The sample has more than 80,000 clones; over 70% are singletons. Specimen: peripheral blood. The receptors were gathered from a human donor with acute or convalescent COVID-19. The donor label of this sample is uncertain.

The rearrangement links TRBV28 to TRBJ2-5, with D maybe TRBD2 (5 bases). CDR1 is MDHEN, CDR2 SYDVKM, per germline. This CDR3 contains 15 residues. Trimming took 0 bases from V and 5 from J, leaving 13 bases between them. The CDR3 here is CASSLWRAGGETQYF. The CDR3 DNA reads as TGTGCCAGCAGTTTATGGCGGGCCGGCGGGGAGACCCAGTACTTC.

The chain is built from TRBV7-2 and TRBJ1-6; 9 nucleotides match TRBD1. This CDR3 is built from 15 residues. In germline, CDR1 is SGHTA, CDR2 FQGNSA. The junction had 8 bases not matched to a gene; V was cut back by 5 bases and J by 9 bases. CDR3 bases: TGTGCCAGCAGCCTTAATACAGGGGGCTCTTCACCCCTCCACTTT. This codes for CASSLNTGGSSPLHF.

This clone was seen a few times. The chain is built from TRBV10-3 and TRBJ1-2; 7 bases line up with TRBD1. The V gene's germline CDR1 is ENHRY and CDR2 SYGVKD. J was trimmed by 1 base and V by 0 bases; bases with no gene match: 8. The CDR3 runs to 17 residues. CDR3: CAISESPGTDVNYGYTF. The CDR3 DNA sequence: TGTGCCATCAGTGAGTCCCCCGGGACAGACGTTAACTATGGCTACACCTTC.

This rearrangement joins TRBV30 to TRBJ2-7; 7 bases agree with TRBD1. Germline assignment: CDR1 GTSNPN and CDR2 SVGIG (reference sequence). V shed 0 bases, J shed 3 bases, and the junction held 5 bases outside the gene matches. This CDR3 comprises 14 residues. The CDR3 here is CAWSVYGQDYEQYF. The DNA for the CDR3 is TGTGCCTGGAGTGTATACGGACAGGACTACGAGCAGTACTTC.

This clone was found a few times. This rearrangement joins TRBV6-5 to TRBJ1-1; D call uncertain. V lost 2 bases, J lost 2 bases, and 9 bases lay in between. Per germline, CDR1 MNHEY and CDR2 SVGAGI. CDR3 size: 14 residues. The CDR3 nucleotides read TGTGCCAGCAGTTACGAGAGGGCCAACACTGAAGCTTTCTTT. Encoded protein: CASSYERANTEAFF.